The 13 T cell receptor beta chains reported below all come from one sample, sequenced in a study of blood T cells in healthy people across ages. For the second PCR, which ran for about 6 to 11 cycles, a sample-barcoded 5' primer and a J-beta primer mix were used. TCRdb re-called the 5' RACE reads through MiXCR, storing one row per CDR3 protein. Of roughly 800,000 distinct CDR3 sequences listed, 55% to 75% are singletons. The sequenced material came from blood. These receptors all come from a man aged 25 to 40 in good health.

This sequence joins TRBV4-3 and TRBJ2-5; D not certain. The V gene's germline CDR1 is LGHNA and CDR2 YSLEER. This CDR3 is 14 amino acids long. The V end lost 0 bases, the J end lost 6 bases, and 11 bases lay between the germline ends. DNA of the CDR3: TGCGCCAGCAGCCAAGATCAAGGTTTTCAGACCCAGTACTTC. Translation: CASSQDQGFQTQYF.

The chain is built from TRBV6-2 or TRBV6-3 and TRBJ1-5; perhaps TRBD1 as D (5 bases). This CDR3 has 16 amino acids. Trimming removed 10 bases from V and 1 base from J, with 20 bases in between. From germline, CDR1 is MNHEY and CDR2 SVGEGT. In DNA form, the CDR3 reads TGTGCCACCCACAGGTCAGGAAGCCGGAGCAATCAGCCCCAGCATTTT. Protein: CATHRSGSRSNQPQHF.

The V and J genes are TRBV6-5 and TRBJ1-1, with D possibly being TRBD1 (5 bases). V lost 2 bases to trimming and J lost 5 bases, with 15 bases between them. The germline V gene has CDR1 MNHEY and CDR2 SVGAGI. This CDR3 spans 15 amino acids. DNA of the CDR3: TGTGCCAGCAGTTACAGGGTATTTGGGGGGACTGAAGCTTTCTTT. Protein product: CASSYRVFGGTEAFF.

The chain has TRBV4-2 and TRBJ2-7; D is ambiguous. V was pared by 1 base and J by 3 bases, with 19 bases between. The CDR3 is made up of 17 amino acids. Germline V lookup: CDR1 LGHNA, CDR2 YNFKEQ. CDR3 in DNA: TGTGCCAGCAGCCAAGGGGTGAACAAACGGGTCGACTACGAGCAGTACTTC. This encodes CASSQGVNKRVDYEQYF.

The genes are TRBV4-2 and TRBJ2-2; the D is unclear. CDR1 is LGHNA and CDR2 is YNFKEQ in the germline V gene. The CDR3 is made up of 13 amino acids. V lost 3 bases and J 3 bases, leaving 5 bases between the germline ends. The CDR3 sequence is CASSHSDTGELFF. As DNA, the CDR3 is TGTGCCAGCAGCCATTCGGACACCGGGGAGCTGTTTTTT.

The chain employs TRBV14 and TRBJ1-5; D might be TRBD1 (6 bases). There are 15 residues in the CDR3. Germline V lookup: CDR1 SGHDN, CDR2 FVKESK. In DNA form, the CDR3 reads TGTCTCCATGGGCGAATTGACAGGAGAAATCAGCCCCAGCATTTT. This translates into CLHGRIDRRNQPQHF.

This clonotype was detected a few times. The V gene is TRBV29-1, the J gene TRBJ2-1; tentatively, D is TRBD2 (6 bases). The DNA end lines up better with TRBJ2-7; the J call may be wrong. Germline assignment: CDR1 SQVTM and CDR2 ANQGSEA. This CDR3 is 16 amino acids long. The CDR3 is CSVDQRAGGRYNEQYF. CDR3 nucleotide sequence: TGCAGCGTTGATCAGAGAGCGGGTGGTAGGTACAATGAGCAGTACTTC.

This clonotype was seen once. The chain joins TRBV20-1 to TRBJ2-7, with 9 bases fitting TRBD1. The CDR3 length is 19 residues. Trimming at V came to 2 bases and at J to 2 bases, leaving 19 bases not matched to a gene. CDR1 is DFQATT and CDR2 is SNEGSKA in the germline V gene (reference sequence). CDR3 coding DNA: TGCAGTGCTAGACCCCTCCTCCCTACACCGGGACAGGGTCCCTACGAGCAGTACTTC. Protein sequence: CSARPLLPTPGQGPYEQYF.

The genes are TRBV21-1 and TRBJ2-1; the D segment call TRBD2 is taken from the table without a DNA check. TRBV21-1 is assigned pseudogene status. The CDR3 length is 10 residues. The CDR3: CASRGPSEFF. In nucleotides, the CDR3 is TGTGCCAGCCGGGGCCCTAGTGAGTTCTTC.

The chain joins TRBV12-3 or TRBV12-4 to TRBJ2-4; tentatively, D is TRBD1 or TRBD2 (6 bases each). The DNA matches TRBJ2-5 better at its end, which makes the J call doubtful. This CDR3 is built from 18 residues. CDR3 bases: TGTGCCAGCAGTTTCTCCTATTTATTGACTAGGGGGATAGAGACCCAGTACTTC. Translated, it gives CASSFSYLLTRGIETQYF.

The V and J genes are TRBV20-1 and TRBJ1-5; D uncertain. Looked up from germline, CDR1 is DFQATT and CDR2 is SNEGSKA (reference sequence). The CDR3 sequence is 13 residues long. Trimming removed 0 bases from V and 9 bases from J, with 12 bases in between. The CDR3 coding sequence is TGCAGTGCTAGAGAGTCGAGAGGGCGGCCCCAGCATTTT. Amino acids: CSARESRGRPQHF.

The chain carries TRBV9 and TRBJ1-4; D gene uncertain. V gave up 3 bases and J gave up 6 bases, with 9 bases separating them. This CDR3 is 13 amino acids long. The germline CDR1 and CDR2 sequences are SGDLS and YYNGEE. CDR3 sequence: CASSGSRDEKLFF. Here the CDR3 DNA reads TGTGCCAGCAGCGGGTCACGGGATGAAAAACTGTTTTTT.

This clonotype was seen many times. The V call is TRBV6-2 or TRBV6-3, the J call TRBJ2-7, with D tentatively TRBD2 (6 bases). The length of the CDR3 is 15 residues. From germline, CDR1 is MNHEY and CDR2 SVGEGT. Trimming removed 0 bases at V and 6 bases at J, with 15 bases between. CDR3 in DNA: TGTGCCAGCAGTTACTCCACAGTGCTCGGGGGCGAGCAGTACTTC. Translated, it gives CASSYSTVLGGEQYF.